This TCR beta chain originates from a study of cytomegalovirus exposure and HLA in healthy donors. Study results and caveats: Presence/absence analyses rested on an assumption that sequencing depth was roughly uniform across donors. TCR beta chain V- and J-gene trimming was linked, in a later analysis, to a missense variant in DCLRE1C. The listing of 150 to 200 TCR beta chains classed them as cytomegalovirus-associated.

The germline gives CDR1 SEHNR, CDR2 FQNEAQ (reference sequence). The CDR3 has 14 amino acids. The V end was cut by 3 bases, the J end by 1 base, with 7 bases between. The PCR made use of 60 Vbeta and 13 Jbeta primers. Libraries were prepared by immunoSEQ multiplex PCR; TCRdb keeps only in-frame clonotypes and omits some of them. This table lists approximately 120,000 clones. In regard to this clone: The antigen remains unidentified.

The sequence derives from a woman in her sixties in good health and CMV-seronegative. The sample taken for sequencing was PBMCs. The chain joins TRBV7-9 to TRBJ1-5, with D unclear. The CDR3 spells CASSLAGSNQPQHF. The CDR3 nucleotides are TGTGCCAGCAGCTTGGCGGGGAGCAATCAGCCCCAGCATTTT.